Given below is one TCR beta chain in context. The table came from immunoSEQ multiplex PCR; TCRdb's copy has only in-frame clones and leaves some out. The data hold 34,000 or so clones, with roughly 87% observed a single time. J lost 3 bases, V lost 7 bases, and 8 bases had no gene match. Per germline, CDR1 MDHEN and CDR2 SYDVKM. CDR3 length equals 15 residues. This entry is derived from a study of preoperative IRX-2 immunotherapy in early breast cancer. Specified treatment: preoperative locoregional IRX-2 cytokine immunotherapy. Sequenced material: lymph node tissue, taken from a patient treated with IRX-2 immunotherapy. V is TRBV28 and J is TRBJ1-4, with TRBD1 matching over 7 bases. This receptor was taken from a human donor with breast cancer. The CDR3 bases are TGTGCCAGCATCCGGGAGGGGGCGTCTAATGAAAAACTGTTTTTT. Translating it yields CASIREGASNEKLFF. The full variable domain, its missing parts supplied by reference TRBV28 and TRBJ1-4, is DVKVTQSSRYLVKRTGEKVFLECVQDMDHENMFWYRQDPGLGLRLIYFSYDVKMKEKGDIPEGYSVSREKKERFSLILESASTNQTSMYLCASIREGASNEKLFFGSGTQLSVL.